This TCR beta chain was found in a study of beta chain features in type 1 diabetes listed by TCRdb under 2018. Turning to the overall study: Patients and healthy donors did not differ in mean age, gender distribution, total cell number or subset yield. A total of roughly 100 million sorted cells were examined across all samples, and the number of cells per subset was strongly correlated with RNA yield. The study compared the TCRB repertoires of sorted circulating CD4+ T cell subsets in recently diagnosed type 1 diabetes patients with those in matched healthy donors. Regulatory and stem cell-like memory subsets were obtained from only 8 patients and about eight healthy donors, while naive and central memory subsets were obtained from all 28 donors. Study-wide conclusions, independent of this receptor: HLA sub-analyses involved small numbers of individuals, so any influence of HLA type on TCRB rearrangement remained unresolved. Sequencing cDNA rather than genomic DNA could over-represent highly expressing activated cells, although activation and CD3 levels did not differ between groups. A moderate but significant shortening of TCRB CDR3 length was observed in type 1 diabetes patients in all four CD4+ subsets. Shorter templates might be favored by PCR, yet because patient and control samples were amplified and corrected together, any such skew would affect both groups equally. At VDJ recombination sites, type 1 diabetes patients had fewer insertions and more deleted nucleotides, which implies abnormalities in thymic rearrangement. Naive, central memory and regulatory TCRB repertoires appeared to be more similar among patients than among healthy donors.

All of the isolated RNA was reverse transcribed with the High Capacity cDNA Reverse Transcription Kit, so expressed TCRB transcripts were sequenced. Deep immunoSEQ sequencing was performed on naive, central memory and regulatory T cell samples, with an average of about 4 million total reads per sample. After sorted cells were lysed in RLT buffer, RNA was extracted with DNase-treated RNeasy Micro or Mini kits, with the choice depending on cell number. To prevent cross-contamination, each cell subset was processed individually, whereas patient and healthy donor samples were processed jointly. The immunoSEQ multiplex PCR was used to amplify TCRB sequences from cDNA, generating 87-bp fragments that spanned the CDR3 region. Sequencing of the amplicons was done on the Illumina HiSeq platform. The study's processing was this. PCR bias was corrected computationally using synthetic template baselines, and reads within Hamming distance 2 were collapsed, with unmergeable singletons discarded. By aligning reads against IMGT, V, D and J genes, CDR3 length, and insertions or deletions at six rearrangement sites were assigned. Within each subset, clonotype counts were normalized to the number of sorted cells before true diversity and Gini coefficients were calculated with the tcR R package. Repertoire sharing was quantified using the overlap coefficient calculated on TCRB nucleotide sequences. As a proxy for the pre-selection repertoire, out-of-frame TCRB sequences from naive cells were analyzed. TCRdb took over this immuneACCESS table, retaining in-frame rearrangements with V and J assigned. Such tables are incomplete; in checked studies, under half of the missing clones stem from an unresolved V gene, and the remainder is unexplained. D and trimming come from the DNA, and the V and J calls and clone size come from that table. For this sample there are fewer than 650,000 clones; about a sixth appear just once. In total, the top ten clones hold roughly 0.098% of the sample.

The CDR3, from cysteine to phenylalanine, totals 14 residues. Here the CDR3 DNA is all that survives: 42 bases in frame from base 1. V loses 6 bases at its end and J loses 0 bases; junction bases beyond the gene matches: 2. CDR1 and CDR2 were assigned from the germline V gene as ENHRY and SYGVKD. A remark on this clone: This receptor's antigen is unknown. There are no base qualities to consult, and no much larger clone falls within one base.

A single peripheral blood draw of 95 to 150 mL on average was collected from each donor into heparinised tubes. A BD FACSAria II was used to sort naive, central memory, regulatory and stem cell-like memory CD4+ T cells with a panel that included CD45RO, CCR7, CD25, CD127, CD95 and CD27. Every sorted population had a purity above 95%. PBMCs were separated immediately by Lymphoprep density gradient centrifugation and were stained directly, without being cultured. Samples were stained and sorted in pairs, with one healthy donor and one patient per experiment, so that batch effects were minimized. The receptor was derived from a man aged 18-30 years in good health. Sequencing used naive CD4+ T cells from blood. According to the study, the label for this sample's cell subset or site signals: true naive CD4+ T cells. The V and J genes are TRBV10-3 and TRBJ1-2; 9 middle bases align to TRBD1. The CDR3 reads CAIRGQGTNYGYTF. The base sequence is TGTGCCATCAGGGGACAGGGAACTAACTATGGCTACACCTTC.